This T cell receptor (beta chain) is drawn from a study of technical replicates of blood from a few donors. The table came from immunoSEQ multiplex PCR; TCRdb's copy has only in-frame clones and leaves some out. The sample contains some 70,000 clones, about nine tenths of which appear only once. Germline V lookup: CDR1 SGHTA, CDR2 FQGTGA. The CDR3 runs to 15 residues. V was clipped by 2 bases and J by 3 bases; unmatched bases: 5. Specimen: PBMCs. The V gene is TRBV7-3, the J gene TRBJ1-1, with 8 bases aligning to TRBD1. This clonotype originated in a human donor in good health. Some clones in this sample may be carry-over from other donors' samples. DNA of the CDR3: TGTGCCAGCAGCTTATCCCCGACAGGGGACACTGAAGCTTTCTTT. Encoded protein: CASSLSPTGDTEAFF.